This TCR beta chain was sequenced during a study of blood T cell repertoires in COVID-19. Measured with immunoSEQ multiplex PCR; TCRdb has only the in-frame clones, and not every one. The sample includes 95,000 to 100,000 clones, approximately 80% of them seen just once. This clone was seen once. Sample: peripheral blood. The clonotype comes from a human donor in a cohort sampled during active COVID-19.

CDR3 DNA sequence: TGTGCCAGCAGCCAATGGACTAGCGGGAGTTACGAGCAGTACTTC. Encoded protein: CASSQWTSGSYEQYF. The chain uses TRBV5-4 and TRBJ2-7; 13 bases line up with TRBD2. CDR1 and CDR2 from the germline V gene are SGHNT and YYREEE (reference sequence). The CDR3 is 15 amino acids. Losses at the gene ends were 4 bases for V and 4 bases for J; bases not matched to a gene: 5.